The rows below give T cell receptor beta chains drawn from one sample of a study of human T cells and chemical hapten exposure. TCRdb processed the RACE reads anew with MiXCR; each CDR3 protein has one entry. The sample holds 150,000 to 200,000 distinct CDR3 sequences, around 24% seen once. The specimen was whole blood, collected in connection with sensitization to the hapten diphenylcyclopropenone (DPC). These receptors were taken from a woman between 50 and 59 years old with alopecia areata. Some clones in this sample may be carry-over from other donors' samples. Both conserved end residues are part of each CDR3. A D gene is named only where the DNA matches it firmly. Clone size is given for some rows only: seen once, a few or many times, or a class if the clone is expanded.

abundance,d_gene,v_gene,j_gene,len,CDR3nt,CDR3aa
few,NA,TRBV5-1,TRBJ2-5,15,TGCGCCAGCAGCTTGGAACTAAGTCTCCAAGAGACCCAGTACTTC,CASSLELSLQETQYF
few,NA,TRBV4-1,TRBJ1-1,16,TGTGCCAGCAGCCTCCCCCCCACACAGACTAACACTGAAGCTTTCTTT,CASSLPPTQTNTEAFF
few,NA,TRBV25-1,TRBJ1-2,13,TGTGCCAGCAGTGAATTGGGGGGTTATGGCTACACCTTC,CASSELGGYGYTF
NA,TRBD1,TRBV29-1,TRBJ1-2,14,TGCAGTGCCTTGGACAGGGGGCGATCCTATGGCTACACCTTC,CSALDRGRSYGYTF
few,TRBD2,TRBV4-1,TRBJ2-3,15,TGCGCCAGCAGGTTTAGCGGGGGGAGCACAGATACGCAGTATTTT,CASRFSGGSTDTQYF
NA,NA,TRBV2,TRBJ2-7,14,TGTGCCAGCAGTGGCAGGTTGATCTCCTACGAGCAGTACTTC,CASSGRLISYEQYF
NA,NA,TRBV5-5,TRBJ2-7,16,TGTGCCAGCAGCGGAGCGATCCAAGGGGGCTCCTACGAGCAGTACTTC,CASSGAIQGGSYEQYF
NA,TRBD2,TRBV20-1,TRBJ2-1,16,TGCAGTGCTAGGGGAATAGCGGGAGTCTCCTACAATGAGCAGTTCTTC,CSARGIAGVSYNEQFF
few,NA,TRBV5-5,TRBJ1-3,15,TGTGCCAGCAGCCGGGGATGGGATCCCGGAAACACCATATATTTT,CASSRGWDPGNTIYF
few,NA,TRBV7-2,TRBJ1-2,14,TGTGCCAGCAGCTTGGCAGGCGACTATTCTGGCTACACCTTC,CASSLAGDYSGYTF
NA,NA,TRBV10-3,TRBJ2-5,14,TGTGCCATCAGTGAGTCCCAAGGTCAAGAGACCCAGTACTTC,CAISESQGQETQYF
few,TRBD1,TRBV5-1,TRBJ1-5,14,TGCGCCAGCAGCCCGGGACAGGCGGATCAGCCCCAGCATTTT,CASSPGQADQPQHF
NA,TRBD2,TRBV5-6,TRBJ2-7,15,TGTGCCAGCAGCTCAAAGCGGGAAGGGCCCTACGAGCAGTACTTC,CASSSKREGPYEQYF
NA,NA,TRBV29-1,TRBJ1-2,12,TGCAGCGAACACTCTCCGGGAGATGGCTACACCTTC,CSEHSPGDGYTF
NA,TRBD1,TRBV29-1,TRBJ1-2,13,TGCAGCGGCGTACAGGGGGCGAACTATGGCTACACCTTC,CSGVQGANYGYTF
NA,NA,TRBV6-4,TRBJ2-1,13,TGTGCCAGCAGTGGACCTTCTCGGGACGTGCAGTTCTTC,CASSGPSRDVQFF
NA,TRBD2,TRBV5-1,TRBJ2-1,16,TGCGCCAGCAGCGTTTTGACTAGCGGGATAGGGAATGAGCAGTTCTTC,CASSVLTSGIGNEQFF
few,TRBD1,TRBV4-2,TRBJ1-1,16,TGTGCCAGCAGCCCGCGGGACAGGCAAACCAACACTGAAGCTTTCTTT,CASSPRDRQTNTEAFF
NA,TRBD2,TRBV5-1,TRBJ2-1,16,TGCGCCAGCAGCTTGCCGACTAGCGGGGCTTACAATGAGCAGTTCTTC,CASSLPTSGAYNEQFF
NA,NA,TRBV30,TRBJ1-1,15,TGTGCCTGGAGTGAACAGGGCCGGGGGTACACTGAAGCTTTCTTT,CAWSEQGRGYTEAFF
NA,NA,TRBV2,TRBJ2-1,11,TGTGCCAGCAGAGGCGACAATGAGCAGTTCTTC,CASRGDNEQFF
few,NA,TRBV12-3/TRBV12-4,TRBJ1-1,15,TGTGCCAGCAGTTCCCGGGGAGGGTTCGACACTGAAGCTTTCTTT,CASSSRGGFDTEAFF
NA,NA,TRBV29-1,TRBJ2-5,14,TGCAGCCTACTGGGCGGGGTAGAGGGGGAGACCCAGTACTTC,CSLLGGVEGETQYF
many,NA,TRBV6-5,TRBJ1-3,15,TGTGCCAGCAGTTCACCGGGCCTCTCTGGAAACACCATATATTTT,CASSSPGLSGNTIYF
few,NA,TRBV12-3/TRBV12-4,TRBJ1-3,11,TGTGCCAGCAGTCGGAGGGCTGCCATATATTTT,CASSRRAAIYF
NA,NA,TRBV20-1,TRBJ2-1,17,TGCAGTGCTGATCGTTACAGACAGACCGGGTTGGCCAATGAGCAGTTCTTC,CSADRYRQTGLANEQFF
few,NA,TRBV6-5,TRBJ2-7,13,TGTGCCACGAGCGTCAGGGAACACTACGAGCAGTACTTC,CATSVREHYEQYF
NA,TRBD1,TRBV20-1,TRBJ1-5,15,TGCAGTGCTAACTGGGACAGCGATAGCAATCAGCCCCAGCATTTT,CSANWDSDSNQPQHF
few,NA,TRBV28,TRBJ2-7,14,TGTGCCAGCAGTTTACCCGGGGGACGGATGGTCAAGTACTTC,CASSLPGGRMVKYF
NA,NA,TRBV10-2,TRBJ1-1,14,TGCGCCAGCAGTGAAGCAGGGAGGGTGACTGAAGCTTTCTTT,CASSEAGRVTEAFF
NA,NA,TRBV2,TRBJ2-2,13,TGTGCCAGCAGTGAAGCGAGGTCCGGGGAGCTGTTTTTT,CASSEARSGELFF
few,NA,TRBV25-1,TRBJ1-2,14,TGTGCCAGCAGTCCGTATTATTCACCTTCACTCTACACCTTC,CASSPYYSPSLYTF
NA,TRBD2,TRBV11-1,TRBJ2-3,16,TGTGCCAGCAGCCCCCCAGCGGGAGTTCCCCCAGATACGCAGTATTTT,CASSPPAGVPPDTQYF
few,TRBD1,TRBV24-1,TRBJ2-3,14,TGTGCCACCAGTGACGCGACAGGGGCCGATACGCAGTATTTT,CATSDATGADTQYF
NA,NA,TRBV6-5,TRBJ1-5,16,TGTGCCAGCAGTCCTTCCCACAGATATAGCAATCAGCCCCAGCATTTT,CASSPSHRYSNQPQHF
few,TRBD1,TRBV4-2,TRBJ1-1,15,TGTGCCAGCAGCCAACGGGACAGCCTGCCGACTGAAGCTTTCTTT,CASSQRDSLPTEAFF
NA,TRBD2,TRBV7-2,TRBJ2-7,15,TGTGCCAGCAGCCGAGGGGGACTAGCGGCCTACGAGCAGTACTTC,CASSRGGLAAYEQYF
many,NA,TRBV28,TRBJ2-3,13,TGTGCCAGCAGTCCGCCTAGCACAGATACGCAGTATTTT,CASSPPSTDTQYF
once,NA,TRBV20-1,TRBJ2-1,14,TGCAGTGCCCCACCCGGGGGGCTCCACAATGAGCAGTTCTTC,CSAPPGGLHNEQFF
few,TRBD2,TRBV24-1,TRBJ2-3,14,TGTGCCACCGCAGCGGGAGGGACCACAGATACGCAGTATTTT,CATAAGGTTDTQYF
few,TRBD2,TRBV7-2,TRBJ2-4,19,TGTGCCAGCAGCTCATTGACTAGCGGGAGGGAGGGAGCCAAAAACATTCAGTACTTC,CASSSLTSGREGAKNIQYF
few,TRBD2,TRBV7-6,TRBJ2-1,15,TGTGCCAGCAGCGATAGCGGGAGGGGGGTCAATGAGCAGTTCTTC,CASSDSGRGVNEQFF
NA,NA,TRBV12-3/TRBV12-4,TRBJ1-4,14,TGTGCCAGCAGCTCGGGGCAACTTAATGAAAAACTGTTTTTT,CASSSGQLNEKLFF
NA,NA,TRBV2,TRBJ2-7,14,TGTGCCAGCAGTGAACGACTAGACGGTCGCGAGCAGTACTTC,CASSERLDGREQYF
few,NA,TRBV5-1,TRBJ2-5,13,TGCGCCAGCAGCTGGACCAGCCAAGAGACCCAGTACTTC,CASSWTSQETQYF
NA,TRBD1,TRBV18,TRBJ1-2,14,TGTGCCAGCTCACCGGGACAGGGTACGGATGGCTACACCTTC,CASSPGQGTDGYTF
NA,NA,TRBV7-8,TRBJ1-4,13,TGTGCCAGCGGCCAATGGACAGATGAAAAACTGTTTTTT,CASGQWTDEKLFF
NA,TRBD1,TRBV9,TRBJ2-7,20,TGTGCCAGCAGCGTAGGTTCGTCATCCGCGGGGACAGGGTGGACCTACGAGCAGTACTTC,CASSVGSSSAGTGWTYEQYF
NA,NA,TRBV20-1,TRBJ2-2,14,TGCAGTGCAGCCTACCTCCCGGCAACCGGGGAGCTGTTTTTT,CSAAYLPATGELFF
NA,TRBD2,TRBV9,TRBJ2-1,15,TGTGCCAGCAGCGTAGCACTAGCGAACTACAATGAGCAGTTCTTC,CASSVALANYNEQFF
few,TRBD2,TRBV10-3,TRBJ2-2,15,TGTGCCATCAGTGCGCGGGAGGGCCTCACCGGGGAGCTGTTTTTT,CAISAREGLTGELFF
few,NA,TRBV24-1,TRBJ1-5,13,TGTGCCACCAGTGATGCCGGGGGGCAGCCCCAGCATTTT,CATSDAGGQPQHF
NA,TRBD1,TRBV5-1,TRBJ2-1,16,TGCGCCAGCAGCTCTTCGACAGGGAGCTCCTACAATGAGCAGTTCTTC,CASSSSTGSSYNEQFF
few,TRBD2,TRBV28,TRBJ2-1,13,TGTGCCAGCACCCTGGGACTAGACAATGAGCAGTTCTTC,CASTLGLDNEQFF